A single sample is the source of the 32 T cell receptor beta chains below, sequenced in a study of early T cells in non-severe SARS-CoV-2 infection. TCRdb used MiXCR to reprocess the 5' RACE reads, holding one entry per CDR3 protein. The table lists 25,000 to 30,000 distinct CDR3 sequences, 5% to 6.5% of them singletons. What was sequenced was whole blood. These TCRs come from an adult who was a healthcare worker with PCR-confirmed SARS-CoV-2 infection or an uninfected control (not recorded which).

Many counts were recorded for this clonotype. The chain employs TRBV18 and TRBJ2-5; no firm D call. The CDR3 runs to 15 residues. V was shortened by 0 bases and J by 2 bases, with 10 bases between the two germline ends. Germline CDR1 and CDR2: KGHSH and LQKENI. The CDR3 loop is CASSPPATRQETQYF. The CDR3 DNA sequence: TGTGCCAGCTCACCACCGGCGACACGGCAAGAGACCCAGTACTTC.

This clonotype was observed at least ten times. The chain combines TRBV30 with TRBJ1-3; D is unresolved. The CDR3 totals 15 residues. V shed 1 base and J shed 2 bases, with 12 bases lying between them. CDR1 is GTSNPN, CDR2 SVGIG, per germline (reference sequence). The DNA of the CDR3 is TGTGCCTGGAGTGACGGGTCAAATACTGGAAACACCATATATTTT. It encodes CAWSDGSNTGNTIYF.

This clonotype was picked up many times. The rearrangement links TRBV5-8 to TRBJ2-7, with D uncertain. Germline values: CDR1 SGHTS, CDR2 YDEGEE. The CDR3 has 12 residues. V lost 2 bases and J lost 4, with 7 bases in between. The CDR3 nucleotides are TGTGCCAGCAGCTTATGGGGATACGAGCAGTACTTC. Its protein product is CASSLWGYEQYF.

This clonotype has at least ten counts. The gene calls are TRBV18 and TRBJ1-5, with no clear D. The CDR3 consists of 13 residues. Trimming took 2 bases from V and 3 from J, leaving 5 bases between them. The germline V gene has CDR1 KGHSH and CDR2 LQKENI. The CDR3 spells CASSPTFNQPQHF. CDR3 nucleotide sequence: TGTGCCAGCTCACCAACCTTCAATCAGCCCCAGCATTTT.

This clonotype was detected only a few times. The V and J genes are TRBV12-3 or TRBV12-4 and TRBJ1-1; D is ambiguous. The CDR3 loop spans 14 amino acids. Trimming shortened V by 3 bases and J by 1 base, and 9 bases separated the two germline ends. CDR3 residues: CASSFRHGNTEAFF. Written as DNA, the CDR3 is TGTGCCAGCAGTTTCCGACACGGGAACACTGAAGCTTTCTTT.

This chain connects TRBV2 to TRBJ2-7; weak D call: TRBD2 (5 bases). Germline V gives CDR1 SNHLY, CDR2 FYNNEI. V was pared by 6 bases and J by 5 bases, with 8 bases between. The CDR3 runs 11 residues. The CDR3 region is CASRGRNEQYF. The CDR3 nucleotides read TGTGCCAGCAGAGGGAGAAACGAGCAGTACTTC.

This clonotype was seen only a few times. The rearrangement uses TRBV6-1 and TRBJ1-6, with TRBD1 as a possible D gene (6 bases). V was trimmed by 0 bases and J by 4 bases, leaving 10 bases between them. The CDR3 covers 16 residues. Looked up from germline, CDR1 is MNHNS and CDR2 is SASEGT. DNA of the CDR3: TGTGCCAGCAGTGAAGCCGGGACAATGTATAATTCACCCCTCCACTTT. Amino acids: CASSEAGTMYNSPLHF.

V usage is TRBV28 and J usage is TRBJ1-4, with TRBD1 identical over 9 bases. Germline trimming cut 3 bases from V and 7 bases from J; bases unmatched to any gene: 3. Germline V gene lookup returns CDR1 MDHEN and CDR2 SYDVKM. CDR3 length: 14 amino acids. This CDR3 is CASSLNRGREKLFF. Written as DNA, the CDR3 is TGTGCCAGCAGTTTGAACAGGGGGCGTGAAAAACTGTTTTTT. Combining the CDR3 with reference TRBV28 and TRBJ1-4 gives the whole variable domain DVKVTQSSRYLVKRTGEKVFLECVQDMDHENMFWYRQDPGLGLRLIYFSYDVKMKEKGDIPEGYSVSREKKERFSLILESASTNQTSMYLCASSLNRGREKLFFGSGTQLSVL.

At least ten counts were recorded for this clonotype. The chain uses TRBV12-3 or TRBV12-4 and TRBJ2-3, with 11 bases aligning to TRBD1. The CDR3 sequence is 15 residues long. V gave up 7 bases and J gave up 4 bases; unmatched junction bases: 7. The chain's CDR3 is CASNPDRGRPDTQYF. The CDR3 nucleotides are TGTGCCAGCAACCCGGACAGGGGGCGTCCAGATACGCAGTATTTT.

This clonotype showed up many times. This sequence joins TRBV7-2 and TRBJ2-5; possibly TRBD2 for D (5 bases). Trimming removed 6 bases from V and 0 bases from J, with 11 bases in between. CDR3 size: 14 residues. Germline V gives CDR1 SGHTA, CDR2 FQGNSA. The CDR3 reads CASRFQRNQETQYF. For the CDR3, the DNA is TGTGCCAGCAGATTTCAGCGGAACCAAGAGACCCAGTACTTC.

This clonotype was recorded a few times. The chain links TRBV18 to TRBJ2-2; TRBD1 aligns across 7 bases. The junction had 3 bases not matched to a gene; V was cut back by 4 bases and J by 1 base. CDR1 and CDR2 (germline): KGHSH, LQKENI. The CDR3 runs to 15 residues. CDR3 sequence reads: CASSRGTVNTGELFF. As DNA, the CDR3 is TGTGCCAGCTCACGGGGGACAGTGAACACCGGGGAGCTGTTTTTT. Drawing the rest from reference TRBV18 and TRBJ2-2, the complete variable domain is NAGVMQNPRHLVRRRGQEARLRCSPMKGHSHVYWYRQLPEEGLKFMVYLQKENIIDESGMPKERFSAEFPKEGPSILRIQQVVRGDSAAYFCASSRGTVNTGELFFGEGSRLTVL.

This clonotype has only one observation. This may be a read error, as it is one base from a much larger clone. The J gene is TRBJ1-2, the V gene TRBV6-6; D not certain. The CDR3 is made up of 11 amino acids. Germline CDR1 reads MNHNY; CDR2 reads SVGAGI (reference sequence). CDR3 region: CPSSSSYGYTF. The CDR3 coding sequence is TGTCCCAGCAGTTCCTCATATGGCTACACCTTC.

This clonotype has at least ten counts. An end of the junction does not agree with germline; a read error may underlie this. This chain connects TRBV7-9 to TRBJ2-2; D is unresolved. The CDR3 covers 15 residues. Germline V lookup: CDR1 SEHNR, CDR2 FQNEAQ (reference sequence). DNA for the CDR3: TGTGCCAACAGCTTAGGTCCAGGTTTCGCCGGGGAGCTGTTTTTT. Protein product: CANSLGPGFAGELFF.

This clonotype was counted many times. The chain uses TRBV25-1 and TRBJ1-5; D gene ambiguous. Between the trimmed V and J ends, which lost 3 bases and 0 bases, there was a span of 12 bases. Germline values: CDR1 MGHDK, CDR2 SYGVNS. The length of the CDR3 is 16 residues. The CDR3 loop is CASSDGMGYSNQPQHF. Here the CDR3 DNA reads TGTGCCAGCAGTGACGGAATGGGATATAGCAATCAGCCCCAGCATTTT.

This clonotype turned up a few times. This chain joins TRBV18 and TRBJ1-2; weak D call: TRBD1 (6 bases). The CDR3 spans 15 residues. The ends were cut back, 2 bases at V and 2 bases at J, with 12 bases in the middle. CDR1 is KGHSH, CDR2 LQKENI, per germline. The CDR3 DNA reads as TGTGCCAGCTCACCAACGGACAGCCCCAACTATGGCTACACCTTC. It codes for CASSPTDSPNYGYTF. The full variable domain, with the rest looked up from reference TRBV18 and TRBJ1-2, is NAGVMQNPRHLVRRRGQEARLRCSPMKGHSHVYWYRQLPEEGLKFMVYLQKENIIDESGMPKERFSAEFPKEGPSILRIQQVVRGDSAAYFCASSPTDSPNYGYTFGSGTRLTVV.

By share, this clonotype ranks as medium-sized. This sequence joins TRBV11-2 and TRBJ2-7, with D hard to call. The CDR3 consists of 14 residues. In germline, CDR1 is SGHAT, CDR2 FQNNGV. Trimming shortened V by 1 base and J by 2 bases, and 9 bases separated the two germline ends. The CDR3 coding sequence is TGTGCCAGCAGCTTAGGTCCCACAGCCTACGAGCAGTACTTC. As protein: CASSLGPTAYEQYF.

The chain has TRBV7-9 and TRBJ2-2, with TRBD1 matching 8 bases. With 5 bases clipped from V and 6 bases from J, the junction kept 5 bases outside the gene matches. CDR1 and CDR2 (germline): SEHNR, FQNEAQ (reference sequence). The CDR3 runs to 14 residues. The CDR3 sequence: CASSRTGRAGELFF. CDR3 in DNA: TGTGCCAGCAGCAGGACAGGGCGCGCCGGGGAGCTGTTTTTT.

This clonotype was observed at least ten times. The chain links TRBV19 to TRBJ1-1, with TRBD1 matching 9 bases. This CDR3 is 14 amino acids long. The V gene end was trimmed by 5 bases and the J gene end by 5 bases; junction bases not matched to a gene: 6. Germline values: CDR1 LNHDA, CDR2 SQIVND (reference sequence). CDR3 DNA sequence: TGTGCCAGTAGTGTGGACAGGGGTAATACTGAAGCTTTCTTT. This codes for CASSVDRGNTEAFF.

This clonotype was recorded at least ten times. V usage is TRBV2 and J usage is TRBJ1-5; D ambiguous. This CDR3 spans 14 amino acids. Trimming pared 1 base from V and 4 bases from J, leaving 8 bases between. Germline assignment: CDR1 SNHLY and CDR2 FYNNEI. In nucleotides, the CDR3 is TGTGCCAGCAGTGAAGGGGGTTGGAATCAGCCCCAGCATTTT. It translates to CASSEGGWNQPQHF. The variable domain in full, completed from reference TRBV2 and TRBJ1-5, reads EPEVTQTPSHQVTQMGQEVILRCVPISNHLYFYWYRQILGQKVEFLVSFYNNEISEKSEIFDDQFSVERPDGSNFTLKIRSTKLEDSAMYFCASSEGGWNQPQHFGDGTRLSIL.

Within the sample, this clonotype is medium-sized. The chain links TRBV7-6 to TRBJ2-1; D remains ambiguous. The germline CDR1 and CDR2 sequences are SGHVS and FNYEAQ. The CDR3 extends over 15 amino acids. Trimming stripped 2 bases from V and 0 bases from J, with 8 bases between. The DNA of the CDR3 is TGTGCCAGCAGCTTAACCGAGAGCTCCTACAATGAGCAGTTCTTC. Translating it yields CASSLTESSYNEQFF. Drawing the rest from reference TRBV7-6 and TRBJ2-1, the complete variable domain is GAGVSQSPRYKVTKRGQDVALRCDPISGHVSLYWYRQALGQGPEFLTYFNYEAQQDKSGLPNDRFSAERPEGSISTLTIQRTEQRDSAMYRCASSLTESSYNEQFFGPGTRLTVL.

At least ten counts were recorded for this clonotype. This rearrangement joins TRBV12-3 or TRBV12-4 to TRBJ2-2; D unresolved. The CDR3 length is 14 residues. V was cut by 10 bases and J by 0 bases, with 12 bases left in between. The CDR3 coding sequence is TGTGCCAACACTGACACTCCGAACACCGGGGAGCTGTTTTTT. Translation gives CANTDTPNTGELFF.

This clonotype has a count of ten or more. The chain employs TRBV7-8 and TRBJ2-3, with D perhaps given as TRBD1 or TRBD2 (5 bases each). The CDR3 is 14 residues long. Trimming pared 1 base from V and 3 bases from J, leaving 8 bases between. Germline CDR1 and CDR2: SGHVS and FQNEAQ. CDR3 in DNA: TGTGCCAGCAGCTTAGGGGGGATGACAGATACGCAGTATTTT. Translating it yields CASSLGGMTDTQYF.

This clonotype showed up many times. The rearrangement joins TRBV27 to TRBJ2-7; tentative D call: TRBD1 (5 bases). V lost 6 bases to trimming and J lost 3 bases, with 12 bases between them. The CDR3 extends over 13 amino acids. Germline lookup yields CDR1 MNHEY and CDR2 SMNVEV (reference sequence). The CDR3 protein is CASRAQGYYEQYF. CDR3 bases: TGTGCCAGCAGGGCCCAGGGTTACTACGAGCAGTACTTC.

This clonotype was found a few times. The rearrangement joins TRBV28 to TRBJ2-1; D ambiguous. The V and J ends lost 7 bases and 4 bases respectively, with 11 bases between them. This CDR3 is 13 amino acids long. Looked up from germline, CDR1 is MDHEN and CDR2 is SYDVKM. The DNA for the CDR3 is TGTGCCAGCACTAACACCGAATACAATGAGCAGTTCTTC. As protein: CASTNTEYNEQFF.

This clonotype has at least ten counts. The V gene is TRBV6-5, the J gene TRBJ2-1, with TRBD2 matching over 11 bases. Germline CDR1 MNHEY, CDR2 SVGAGI. The CDR3 covers 15 residues. J lost 7 bases, V lost 0 bases, and 2 bases had no gene match. CDR3 protein: CASSYSGLAGNEQFF. In DNA form, the CDR3 reads TGTGCCAGCAGTTACTCCGGACTAGCGGGTAATGAGCAGTTCTTC.

Ten or more counts support this clonotype. The V and J genes are TRBV7-6 and TRBJ1-5; 7 bases map to TRBD1. Germline values: CDR1 SGHVS, CDR2 FNYEAQ. CDR3 length: 17 amino acids. J gave up 0 bases and V 4 bases, and 9 bases lay outside the gene matches. The CDR3 region has the DNA TGTGCCAGCAGCTCCGAGGCAGGGGGTGGTAGCAATCAGCCCCAGCATTTT. The encoded protein is CASSSEAGGGSNQPQHF. Using reference TRBV7-6 and TRBJ1-5 for the parts outside the CDR3, the full variable domain is GAGVSQSPRYKVTKRGQDVALRCDPISGHVSLYWYRQALGQGPEFLTYFNYEAQQDKSGLPNDRFSAERPEGSISTLTIQRTEQRDSAMYRCASSSEAGGGSNQPQHFGDGTRLSIL.

The table lists this clonotype with many counts. This sequence joins TRBV25-1 and TRBJ1-5; D might be TRBD1 (6 bases). CDR3 length: 16 residues. CDR1 and CDR2 (germline): MGHDK, SYGVNS. V was clipped by 1 base and J by 5 bases, with 15 bases between them. CDR3 bases: TGTGCCAGCAGTGAATCAGCAGGGGAGCACGATCAGCCCCAGCATTTT. Its protein product is CASSESAGEHDQPQHF.

This clonotype was observed many times. The rearrangement uses TRBV11-2 and TRBJ2-1; D unresolved. Germline CDR1 reads SGHAT; CDR2 reads FQNNGV. V was cut by 1 base and J by 3 bases, with 10 bases left in between. This CDR3 comprises 15 residues. The DNA for the CDR3 is TGTGCCAGCAGCTTAGGTTCGGCTAGCTACAATGAGCAGTTCTTC. This codes for CASSLGSASYNEQFF.

The chain recombines TRBV20-1 with TRBJ1-4; D gene unclear. V lost 7 bases to trimming and J lost 5 bases, with 17 bases between them. CDR3 length equals 14 residues. The germline V gene encodes CDR1 DFQATT and CDR2 SNEGSKA (reference sequence). The CDR3 DNA follows: TGCAGTGTTAATCCCCCGGGAAGGAATGAAAAACTGTTTTTT. It specifies CSVNPPGRNEKLFF.

The table lists this clonotype with many counts. V usage is TRBV10-3 and J usage is TRBJ2-6; a possible D gene is TRBD2 (5 bases). V lost 5 bases, J lost 4 bases, and 9 bases lay in between. Germline V gene data show CDR1 as ENHRY and CDR2 as SYGVKD. This CDR3 comprises 14 residues. This CDR3 reads CAISPPGGANVLTF. The CDR3 nucleotides read TGTGCCATCAGTCCCCCGGGAGGGGCCAACGTCCTGACTTTC.

This clonotype was recorded at least ten times. The chain joins TRBV5-1 to TRBJ2-6; D call uncertain. The CDR3 is 16 residues long. Trimming shortened V by 3 bases and J by 0 bases, and 10 bases separated the two germline ends. Per the germline V gene, CDR1 is SGHRS and CDR2 is YFSETQ. CDR3 coding DNA: TGCGCCAGCAGCTCATCGGAGAGCTCTGGGGCCAACGTCCTGACTTTC. Translated, it gives CASSSSESSGANVLTF.

This clonotype was seen repeatedly, ten times or more. The chain links TRBV29-1 to TRBJ1-2; D might be TRBD1 (6 bases). Trimming pared 5 bases from V and 4 bases from J, leaving 11 bases between. Per germline, CDR1 SQVTM and CDR2 ANQGSEA. CDR3 size: 12 residues. The CDR3 reads CSVNDRIYGYTF. CDR3 in DNA: TGCAGCGTTAACGACAGGATCTATGGCTACACCTTC. Combining the CDR3 with reference TRBV29-1 and TRBJ1-2 gives the whole variable domain SAVISQKPSRDICQRGTSLTIQCQVDSQVTMMFWYRQQPGQSLTLIATANQGSEATYESGFVIDKFPISRPNLTFSTLTVSNMSPEDSSIYLCSVNDRIYGYTFGSGTRLTVV.